This is a list of T cell receptor beta chains from one sample in a study of human T cells and chemical hapten exposure. A single record per CDR3 protein comes from TCRdb applying MiXCR to the RACE reads. The sample includes about 140,000 distinct CDR3 sequences, 10% to 15% of them seen just once. The starting material was whole blood, obtained in connection with sensitization to the hapten diphenylcyclopropenone (DPC). The origin of the receptors is a woman between 45 and 60 years old with alopecia areata. Some clones in this sample may be carry-over from other donors' samples. CDR3s include the opening cysteine and the closing phenylalanine or tryptophan. A D gene is named only where the DNA matches it firmly. Only part of the rows carry a size: once, few, many, or a class if the clone is expanded.

j_call d_call v_call clone_size cdr3_aa cdr3_nt
TRBJ1-6 - TRBV12-3/TRBV12-4 - CTSSLGERSSYNSPLHF TGTACCAGCAGTTTAGGAGAAAGAAGCTCCTATAATTCACCCCTCCACTTT
TRBJ2-1 TRBD2 TRBV24-1 few CATSEPRTSHEQFF TGTGCCACCAGTGAGCCCCGGACTAGCCATGAGCAGTTCTTC
TRBJ2-7 TRBD2 TRBV12-3/TRBV12-4 - CASTLGRALTLYEQYF TGTGCCAGCACTCTAGGGAGGGCCCTGACCCTCTACGAGCAGTACTTC
TRBJ2-7 TRBD1 TRBV29-1 - CSGWTGNHEQYF TGCAGCGGCTGGACAGGGAACCACGAGCAGTACTTC
TRBJ2-1 TRBD2 TRBV7-2 - CASLGTRAGNEQFF TGTGCCAGCCTCGGGACTAGGGCCGGGAATGAGCAGTTCTTC
TRBJ2-1 - TRBV7-7 few CASSLVGGFSNEQFF TGTGCTAGCAGCTTAGTTGGGGGGTTCTCCAATGAGCAGTTCTTC
TRBJ1-2 - TRBV12-2 many CASRLGVGGYTF TGTGCAAGTCGCTTAGGGGTGGGAGGCTACACCTTC
TRBJ2-7 TRBD1 TRBV27 - CASVQTPGQRVYEQYF TGTGCCAGCGTCCAAACCCCGGGACAGAGAGTCTACGAGCAGTACTTC
TRBJ2-7 - TRBV7-2 - CASSLMVGADYEQYF TGTGCCAGCAGCTTAATGGTGGGGGCGGATTACGAGCAGTACTTC
TRBJ1-2 TRBD1 TRBV30 few CAWSGLDRVNYGYTF TGTGCCTGGAGTGGTCTGGACAGGGTTAACTATGGCTACACCTTC
TRBJ2-2 TRBD2 TRBV5-4 - CASSEGLAGPTGELFF TGTGCCAGCAGCGAGGGACTAGCGGGACCCACCGGGGAGCTGTTTTTT
TRBJ1-1 - TRBV2 few CASRGWQNTEAFF TGTGCCAGCAGGGGGTGGCAGAACACTGAAGCTTTCTTT
TRBJ2-5 TRBD2 TRBV29-1 - CSVASGRETQYF TGCAGCGTTGCTAGCGGGAGGGAGACCCAGTACTTC
TRBJ2-1 TRBD2 TRBV12-3/TRBV12-4 many CASTFGTSVGNEQFF TGTGCCAGCACCTTCGGGACTAGCGTTGGCAATGAGCAGTTCTTC
TRBJ1-5 TRBD1 TRBV7-9 few CASSLESTGTQPQHF TGTGCCAGCAGCTTAGAGTCGACAGGGACTCAGCCCCAGCATTTT
TRBJ2-2 - TRBV12-3/TRBV12-4 many CASRFGANGELFF TGTGCCAGCAGGTTCGGGGCGAACGGGGAGCTGTTTTTT
TRBJ2-7 - TRBV29-1 - CSVGPTVFEQYF TGCAGCGTTGGCCCGACAGTCTTCGAGCAGTACTTC
TRBJ1-1 - TRBV12-3/TRBV12-4 few CASIGGGRRAFF TGTGCCAGCATTGGGGGGGGGCGCCGCGCTTTCTTT
TRBJ2-5 TRBD2 TRBV6-6 few CASRQAGGETQYF TGTGCCAGCAGACAAGCGGGAGGAGAGACCCAGTACTTC
TRBJ1-6 - TRBV10-3 many CAISESGRGNSPLHF TGTGCCATCAGTGAGTCTGGACGGGGGAATTCACCCCTCCACTTT
TRBJ1-4 - TRBV12-3/TRBV12-4 - CASRPQGWSEKLFF TGTGCCAGCAGGCCACAGGGTTGGAGTGAAAAACTGTTTTTT
TRBJ2-1 - TRBV24-1 few CATSDDSTRVANNEQFF TGTGCCACCAGTGATGACTCGACCAGGGTCGCGAACAATGAGCAGTTCTTC
TRBJ2-1 - TRBV18 many CASSPDKVGNEQFF TGTGCCAGCTCACCAGATAAGGTTGGCAATGAGCAGTTCTTC
TRBJ2-3 - TRBV21-1 many CANGQGWRTDTQYF TGTGCCAACGGACAGGGTTGGAGAACAGATACGCAGTATTTT
TRBJ2-7 TRBD2 TRBV12-3/TRBV12-4 few CASSPLAGDPPYEQYF TGTGCCAGCAGCCCCCTCGCGGGGGACCCTCCTTACGAGCAGTACTTC
TRBJ2-7 - TRBV20-1 many CSARPDRDEQYF TGCAGTGCTAGACCTGACAGAGACGAGCAGTACTTC
TRBJ1-3 - TRBV4-3 - CASSQTEENTIYF TGCGCCAGCAGCCAAACCGAGGAAAACACCATATATTTT
TRBJ1-6 - TRBV28 - CASRGGSSYNSPLHF TGTGCCAGCAGGGGCGGGAGCTCCTATAATTCACCCCTCCACTTT
TRBJ2-6 - TRBV5-4 - CASSLEPGTGANVLTF TGTGCCAGCAGCTTGGAACCGGGTACCGGGGCCAACGTCCTGACTTTC
TRBJ2-2 - TRBV29-1 - CSVERGRNTGELFF TGCAGCGTTGAGAGGGGGAGGAACACCGGGGAGCTGTTTTTT
TRBJ2-1 TRBD2 TRBV12-3/TRBV12-4 few CASSPDVGGRASDEQFF TGTGCCAGCAGTCCAGACGTAGGAGGGAGGGCCAGCGATGAGCAGTTCTTC
TRBJ2-5 - TRBV5-6 few CASSHGYPDGETQYF TGTGCCAGCAGTCATGGATACCCGGACGGGGAGACCCAGTACTTC
TRBJ1-2 - TRBV12-3/TRBV12-4 - CASTIESFYGYTF TGTGCCAGCACCATAGAAAGTTTCTATGGCTACACCTTC
TRBJ2-5 TRBD2 TRBV12-3/TRBV12-4 - CASSLIPSGRRETQYF TGTGCCAGCAGTTTAATCCCTAGCGGGAGGCGCGAGACCCAGTACTTC
TRBJ1-3 - TRBV30 many CAWRPRVNTIYF TGTGCCTGGAGGCCAAGGGTAAACACCATATATTTT
TRBJ1-1 - TRBV29-1 few CSVAGQANTEAFF TGCAGCGTCGCTGGACAAGCGAACACTGAAGCTTTCTTT
TRBJ2-5 - TRBV7-6 many CASSMGPTQYF TGTGCCAGCAGCATGGGACCTACCCAGTACTTC
TRBJ1-4 - TRBV28 - CASSIIEGRREKLFF TGTGCCAGCAGTATTATCGAGGGGCGCCGTGAAAAACTGTTTTTT
TRBJ1-5 - TRBV24-1 few CATSDLEGGNQPQHF TGTGCCACCAGTGATTTAGAAGGAGGCAATCAGCCCCAGCATTTT
TRBJ2-7 TRBD2 TRBV20-1 - CSAPLAGDREQYF TGCAGTGCGCCGCTAGCGGGAGATAGGGAGCAGTACTTC
TRBJ2-6 TRBD2 TRBV30 few CAWSVFAGGSSGANVLTF TGTGCCTGGAGTGTATTTGCGGGAGGGTCCTCTGGGGCCAACGTCCTGACTTTC
TRBJ2-2 TRBD1 TRBV7-2 few CASSPYRGPGELFF TGTGCCAGCAGCCCCTACAGGGGACCCGGGGAGCTGTTTTTT
TRBJ1-1 TRBD1 TRBV20-1 few CSARPQGAGAFF TGCAGTGCTAGACCGCAGGGGGCAGGGGCTTTCTTT
TRBJ1-5 - TRBV18 many CASSPQPTGTENQPQHF TGTGCCAGCTCACCCCAACCAACGGGGACTGAGAATCAGCCCCAGCATTTT
TRBJ2-7 - TRBV10-1 many CASSESPLGYEQYF TGCGCCAGCAGTGAGTCCCCCCTAGGCTACGAGCAGTACTTC
TRBJ2-1 - TRBV6-2/TRBV6-3 - CASSFTPGPWGNEQFF TGTGCCAGCAGCTTTACTCCCGGTCCGTGGGGCAATGAGCAGTTCTTC
TRBJ2-1 - TRBV6-5 - CASSPQTQTVDNEQFF TGTGCCAGCAGTCCGCAGACCCAGACGGTCGACAATGAGCAGTTCTTC
TRBJ2-2 - TRBV12-3/TRBV12-4 - CASSVTGITGELFF TGTGCCAGCAGTGTGACAGGAATCACCGGGGAGCTGTTTTTT
TRBJ1-4 - TRBV12-3/TRBV12-4 - CASSPNKKLFF TGTGCCAGCAGTCCGAATAAAAAACTGTTTTTT
TRBJ2-3 TRBD1 TRBV27 few CASRRQGATDTQYF TGTGCCAGCAGGCGCCAGGGGGCCACAGATACGCAGTATTTT